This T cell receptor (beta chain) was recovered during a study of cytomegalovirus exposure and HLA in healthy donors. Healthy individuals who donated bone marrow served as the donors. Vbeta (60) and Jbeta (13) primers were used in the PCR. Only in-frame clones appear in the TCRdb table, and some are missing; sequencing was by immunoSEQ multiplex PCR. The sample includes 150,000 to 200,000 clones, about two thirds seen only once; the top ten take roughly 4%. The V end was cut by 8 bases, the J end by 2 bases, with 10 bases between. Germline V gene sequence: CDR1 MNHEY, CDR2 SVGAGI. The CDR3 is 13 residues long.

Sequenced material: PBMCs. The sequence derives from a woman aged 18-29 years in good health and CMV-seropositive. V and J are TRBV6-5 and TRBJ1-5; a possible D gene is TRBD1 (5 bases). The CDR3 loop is CASAGLGNQPQHF. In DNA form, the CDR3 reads TGTGCCAGCGCAGGGCTGGGCAATCAGCCCCAGCATTTT.